This T cell receptor beta chain was found in a study of radiation and T cells in renal cell carcinoma. Trimming took 8 bases from V and 3 from J; bases not matched to a gene: 5. The CDR3 has 13 amino acids. Per germline, CDR1 SEHNR and CDR2 FQNEAQ (reference sequence). The treatment is: treatment-naive control, cytoreductive nephrectomy. This clone was counted only a few times. Measured with immunoSEQ multiplex PCR; TCRdb has only the in-frame clones, and not every one. The data show 20,000 or so clones, with 45% to 70% seen just once and less than 25% held by the top ten. This sequence originates from a human donor with renal cell carcinoma. Sequences were derived from tumor tissue, sampled from a patient whose treatment was nephrectomy without radiotherapy. The chain is built from TRBV7-9 and TRBJ2-3, with 7 nucleotides matching TRBD1. The CDR3 sequence: CASVPGGTDTQYF. The DNA of the CDR3 is TGTGCCAGCGTCCCAGGGGGTACAGATACGCAGTATTTT. The complete variable domain, with remaining parts taken from reference TRBV7-9 and TRBJ2-3, reads DTGVSQNPRHKITKRGQNVTFRCDPISEHNRLYWYRQTLGQGPEFLTYFQNEAQLEKSRLLSDRFSAERPKGSFSTLEIQRTEQGDSAMYLCASVPGGTDTQYFGPGTRLTVL.